Presented here are 21 T cell receptor beta chains from one specimen sequenced in a study of Tregs in tolerant kidney transplant recipients. Clones were read by immunoSEQ multiplex PCR, and TCRdb kept only the in-frame ones, dropping some. Across approximately 30,000 clones, the top ten clones capture roughly 2% of the sample. Recipients received nonmyeloablative bone marrow transplants from related graft donors, with transient mixed chimerism. Material: CD4+ T cells from blood (PBMCs), obtained 24 months after the transplant. The source is a human patient who received a combined kidney and bone marrow transplant. The T cells may come from the graft donor.

Turning to this clone: Read sequence stops 3 residues before the CDR3 end, and the germline J gene provides the missing end. V gene TRBV20-1 combines with J gene TRBJ2-7; the match to TRBD2 covers 16 bases. There are 16 residues in the CDR3. Germline lookup yields CDR1 DFQATT and CDR2 SNEGSKA (reference sequence). V was clipped by 2 bases and J by 3 bases; unmatched bases: 4. CDR3 protein: CSARPGLAGGVYEQYF. The CDR3 bases that were read are TGCAGTGCTAGACCGGGACTAGCGGGAGGGGTCTACGAG.

The CDR3 is CASSIRDRGLYEQYF. Incomplete CDR3 DNA: TGTGCCAGTAGTATCCGGGACAGGGGGCTGTACGAG. The chain recombines TRBV19 with TRBJ2-7; 12 bases align to TRBD1. The read gets to within 3 residues of the CDR3 end, and the germline J gene fills in the rest. CDR3 length: 15 residues. V gave up 3 bases and J gave up 4 bases; unmatched junction bases: 4. In germline, CDR1 is LNHDA, CDR2 SQIVND (reference sequence).

As concerns this clone: The CDR3 end lies 3 residues beyond the end of the read and is filled in from the germline J gene. This chain joins TRBV11-3 and TRBJ2-1, with TRBD1 matching 7 bases. With 4 bases clipped from V and 8 bases from J, the junction kept 2 bases outside the gene matches. The CDR3 spans 12 residues. Germline loops: CDR1 SGHNT, CDR2 YENEEA. Incomplete CDR3 DNA: TGTGCCAGCAGCTCGACAGGGTATGAG. Translating gives CASSSTGYE. The whole CDR3 protein reads CASSSTGYEQFF.

The sequenced part of the CDR3 DNA is TGTGCCAGCAGCTCACCCCACAGGGGTACCTACGAG. Protein product: CASSSPHRGTYE. The complete CDR3 protein is CASSSPHRGTYEQYF. The chain is built from TRBV7-2 and TRBJ2-7; 7 nucleotides align to TRBD1. Coverage ceases 3 residues before the CDR3 finishes, and the germline J gene fills in the end. V shed 4 bases, J shed 2 bases, and the junction held 8 bases outside the gene matches. CDR1 SGHTA and CDR2 FQGNSA come from the germline V gene. The CDR3 totals 15 residues. Full variable domain (remainder filled in from reference TRBV7-2 and TRBJ2-7): GAGVSQSPSNKVTEKGKDVELRCDPISGHTALYWYRQSLGQGLEFLIYFQGNSAPDKSGLPSDRFSAERTGGSVSTLTIQRTQQEDSAVYLCASSSPHRGTYEQYFGPGTRLTVT.

In regard to this clone: The CDR3 goes on 3 residues after the read ends, and that part is filled in from the germline J gene. V usage is TRBV7-9 and J usage is TRBJ1-2; D remains unclear. The germline gives CDR1 SEHNR, CDR2 FQNEAQ (reference sequence). This CDR3 region has 14 residues. Deletions cut 1 base from V and 4 bases from J, with 10 bases between. The CDR3 loop is CASSLERGPYGYTF. CDR3 bases read: TGTGCCAGCAGCTTAGAGAGAGGGCCCTATGGC. Full variable domain (remainder filled in from reference TRBV7-9 and TRBJ1-2): DTGVSQNPRHKITKRGQNVTFRCDPISEHNRLYWYRQTLGQGPEFLTYFQNEAQLEKSRLLSDRFSAERPKGSFSTLEIQRTEQGDSAMYLCASSLERGPYGYTFGSGTRLTVV.

To note about this clone: Coverage ceases 3 residues before the CDR3 finishes, and the germline J gene fills in the end. The rearrangement uses TRBV7-2 and TRBJ2-3, with 8 bases identical to TRBD1. CDR3 length: 15 amino acids. V lost 5 bases to trimming and J lost 0 bases; unmatched junction nucleotides: 4. Looked up from germline, CDR1 is SGHTA and CDR2 is FQGNSA. The chain's CDR3 is CASSPRDRSTDTQYF. CDR3 DNA, as far as it was read: TGTGCCAGCAGCCCCCGGGACAGGAGCACAGATACG.

Concerning this clone: The CDR3 end is not reached by the read, which stops 3 residues before it; the germline J gene fills it in. This chain connects TRBV19 to TRBJ2-1; TRBD2 agrees at 12 bases. The germline gives CDR1 LNHDA, CDR2 SQIVND (reference sequence). The junction had 5 bases not matched to a gene; V was cut back by 5 bases and J by 0 bases. The CDR3 sequence is 17 residues long. CDR3 DNA (partial): TGTGCCAGTAGTGTCTCGACTAGCGGGAGCTCCTACAATGAG. As protein: CASSVSTSGSSYNE. The full CDR3 protein is CASSVSTSGSSYNEQFF. The complete variable domain, with remaining parts taken from reference TRBV19 and TRBJ2-1, reads DGGITQSPKYLFRKEGQNVTLSCEQNLNHDAMYWYRQDPGQGLRLIYYSQIVNDFQKGDIAEGYSVSREKKESFPLTVTSAQKNPTAFYLCASSVSTSGSSYNEQFFGPGTRLTVL.

A word on this clone: The read ends 3 residues before the CDR3 terminus; that terminus is restored from the germline J gene. The V gene is TRBV7-9, the J gene TRBJ2-3; 10 bases agree with TRBD1. Germline assignment: CDR1 SEHNR and CDR2 FQNEAQ (reference sequence). This CDR3 contains 15 residues. With V trimmed by 4 bases and J by 6 bases, 7 bases remained unmatched. The CDR3 here is CASSWARDRGDTQYF. The sequenced part of the CDR3 DNA is TGTGCCAGCAGCTGGGCCCGGGACAGGGGCGATACG.

Worth noting for this clone: The observed sequence ends 3 residues before the CDR3 terminus, with the missing tail filled in from the germline J gene. The chain has TRBV5-4 and TRBJ2-2, with a tentative D call TRBD2 (5 bases). This CDR3 contains 14 residues. V shed 1 base and J shed 5 bases, with 9 bases lying between them. Per the germline V gene, CDR1 is SGHNT and CDR2 is YYREEE (reference sequence). Incomplete CDR3 DNA: TGTGCCAGCAGCTTGTCGAGGGTGACCGGGGAG. As protein: CASSLSRVTGE. The complete CDR3 sequence is CASSLSRVTGELFF. Complete variable domain (other parts from reference TRBV5-4 and TRBJ2-2): ETGVTQSPTHLIKTRGQQVTLRCSSQSGHNTVSWYQQALGQGPQFIFQYYREEENGRGNFPPRFSGLQFPNYSSELNVNALELDDSALYLCASSLSRVTGELFFGEGSRLTVL.

The covered CDR3 bases are TGTGCCAGCAGCTTAGGTATGCCGGTAGATACG. This translates into CASSLGMPVDT. The entire CDR3 protein reads CASSLGMPVDTQYF. The genes are TRBV7-2 and TRBJ2-3, with D unresolved. Coverage ceases 3 residues before the CDR3 finishes, and the germline J gene fills in the end. Trimming took 1 base from V and 5 from J, leaving 10 bases between them. There are 14 residues in the CDR3. CDR1 and CDR2 from the germline V gene are SGHTA and FQGNSA.

As to this clone: The read ends 3 residues before the CDR3 terminus; that terminus is restored from the germline J gene. V usage is TRBV20-1 and J usage is TRBJ2-5, with 7 bases matching TRBD1. The V gene end was trimmed by 6 bases and the J gene end by 5 bases; junction bases not matched to a gene: 15. The CDR3 loop spans 15 amino acids. Germline CDR1 DFQATT, CDR2 SNEGSKA (reference sequence). CDR3: CSAPVLGGASETQYF. The sequenced part of the CDR3 DNA is TGCAGTGCCCCTGTTTTAGGGGGCGCTTCGGAGACC.

Comment on this clone: The CDR3 is cut off 3 residues early in the read; its end comes from the germline J gene. The chain employs TRBV4-1 and TRBJ2-1, with 8 bases identical to TRBD2. After removal of 0 bases from V and 5 bases from J, the junction contained 12 bases not matched to a gene. Germline V gene lookup returns CDR1 MGHRA and CDR2 YSYEKL. There are 18 residues in the CDR3. The covered CDR3 bases are TGCGCCAGCAGCCAAGAACTCCCGACTAGCGCGGCCAACAATGAG. Its protein is CASSQELPTSAANNE. The entire CDR3 protein is CASSQELPTSAANNEQFF.

With respect to this clone: The read halts 3 residues ahead of the CDR3 end, with the missing end drawn from the germline J gene. This chain joins TRBV19 and TRBJ1-2, with 8 bases matching TRBD1. V dropped 5 bases and J dropped 3; count of bases not matched to a gene: 5. Germline values: CDR1 LNHDA, CDR2 SQIVND (reference sequence). This CDR3 region has 14 residues. This chain's CDR3 is CASSAGQGDYGYTF. Incomplete CDR3 DNA: TGTGCCAGTAGTGCCGGACAGGGAGACTATGGC.

Concerning this clone itself: The read falls 3 residues short of the CDR3 end, and the missing part is taken from the germline J gene. The chain employs TRBV7-7 and TRBJ2-5; D uncertain. Trimming removed 4 bases at V and 7 bases at J, with 7 bases between. This CDR3 has 11 residues. Per germline, CDR1 SSHAT and CDR2 FNYEAQ (reference sequence). CDR3 residues: CASSSRGTQYF. The sequenced CDR3 bases are TGTGCCAGCAGCTCCCGCGGGACC.

As concerns this clone: The read stops 3 residues short of the end of the CDR3; the missing end is completed from the germline J gene. V gene TRBV20-1 combines with J gene TRBJ2-7; TRBD1 matches 7 bases. After removal of 2 bases from V and 4 bases from J, the junction contained 8 bases not matched to a gene. The CDR3 covers 14 residues. Germline CDR1 is DFQATT and CDR2 is SNEGSKA (reference sequence). The DNA read from the CDR3 is TGCAGTGCTAGAAGAGGGGGCAAAGAGTACGAG. This gives the protein CSARRGGKEYE. The full CDR3 protein reads CSARRGGKEYEQYF.

In regard to this clone: The CDR3 extends 3 residues past the end of the read, so its final part is completed from the germline J gene. The chain recombines TRBV18 with TRBJ1-1; TRBD1 agrees at 9 bases. The CDR3 runs 15 residues. The germline CDR1 and CDR2 sequences are KGHSH and LQKENI. The CDR3 reads CASSPPSSPGQGAFF. The CDR3 bases that were read are TGTGCCAGCTCACCTCCATCTAGTCCGGGACAGGGA.

Worth noting for this clone: The read terminates 3 residues before the CDR3 end, so the remaining end is supplied by the germline J gene. The rearrangement links TRBV5-4 to TRBJ2-2; D possibly corresponds to TRBD1 (5 bases). CDR3 length: 14 amino acids. CDR1 and CDR2 from the germline V gene are SGHNT and YYREEE (reference sequence). V was trimmed by 2 bases and J by 1 base, leaving 6 bases between them. The CDR3 DNA, read in part, is TGTGCCAGCAGCTTAGACAGGAACACCGGGGAG. It encodes CASSLDRNTGE. The whole CDR3 sequence reads CASSLDRNTGELFF.

A note on this clone: The CDR3 end falls 3 residues outside the read, so it is completed with the germline J gene. The J gene is TRBJ2-2, the V gene TRBV5-6; a weak D match, TRBD2 (5 bases). Trimming removed 4 bases from V and 0 bases from J, with 10 bases in between. Germline CDR1 reads SGHDT; CDR2 reads YYEEEE. This CDR3 is 15 amino acids long. CDR3 sequence reads: CASSPAGPNTGELFF. CDR3 bases read: TGTGCCAGCAGCCCGGCGGGCCCGAACACCGGGGAG. The variable domain in full, completed from reference TRBV5-6 and TRBJ2-2, reads DAGVTQSPTHLIKTRGQQVTLRCSPKSGHDTVSWYQQALGQGPQFIFQYYEEEERQRGNFPDRFSGHQFPNYSSELNVNALLLGDSALYLCASSPAGPNTGELFFGEGSRLTVL.

About this clone: Coverage ceases 3 residues before the CDR3 finishes, and the germline J gene fills in the end. The J gene is TRBJ2-4, the V gene TRBV5-4; 11 nucleotides match TRBD2. The V segment lost 4 bases and the J segment 7 bases; nucleotides outside the gene matches: 4. The CDR3 has 14 residues. The germline V gene has CDR1 SGHNT and CDR2 YYREEE (reference sequence). The CDR3 here is CASSRSGRGNIQYF. The DNA read from the CDR3 is TGTGCCAGCAGCCGTAGCGGGAGGGGGAACATT.

Turning to this clone: Read data end 3 residues before the CDR3 end; the end is taken from the germline J gene. The gene calls are TRBV18 and TRBJ1-1; D possibly corresponds to TRBD1 (6 bases). Germline values: CDR1 KGHSH, CDR2 LQKENI. Trimming stripped 6 bases from V and 5 bases from J, with 22 bases between. This CDR3 comprises 16 residues. CDR3 protein: CASSHTGGAGRTEAFF. CDR3 DNA (partial): TGTGCCAGCTCCCACACTGGGGGGGCGGGTAGGACTGAA.

For this clone: Read coverage stops 3 residues before the CDR3 terminus; the germline J gene supplies the remainder. This chain uses TRBV7-6 with TRBJ2-4, with 9 nucleotides matching TRBD2. The CDR3 has 14 residues. Germline CDR1 is SGHVS and CDR2 is FNYEAQ. J gave up 7 bases and V 3 bases, and 4 bases lay outside the gene matches. Incomplete CDR3 DNA: TGTGCCAGCAGCTTGGGCACTAGCGGGAACATT. It translates to CASSLGTSGNI. The CDR3 in its entirety is CASSLGTSGNIQYF. The whole variable domain, remainder taken from reference TRBV7-6 and TRBJ2-4, is GAGVSQSPRYKVTKRGQDVALRCDPISGHVSLYWYRQALGQGPEFLTYFNYEAQQDKSGLPNDRFSAERPEGSISTLTIQRTEQRDSAMYRCASSLGTSGNIQYFGAGTRLSVL.